A single sample is the source of the 13 T cell receptor beta chains below, sequenced in a study of memory CD4+ T cells and cytomegalovirus serostatus. The sort gate was single viable CD3+CD4+CD8-CD45RO+ cells for memory CD4+ T cells. Sequencing was performed with immunoSEQ multiplex PCR; in TCRdb, only in-frame clones are kept and a portion is missing. The data contain 50,000 to 55,000 clones, roughly 78% of them seen just once; the ten biggest clones take up about 0.79%. Sequencing input: memory CD4+ T cells from blood. The receptors here all came from an adult in good health and CMV-seronegative.

The rearrangement links TRBV2 to TRBJ2-3; 7 bases agree with TRBD2. After removal of 0 bases from V and 5 bases from J, the junction contained 2 bases not matched to a gene. Germline values: CDR1 SNHLY, CDR2 FYNNEI. CDR3 length equals 14 residues. The CDR3 nucleotides are TGTGCCAGCAGTGAAGCGCGGGGGTTAGATACGCAGTATTTT. Translation gives CASSEARGLDTQYF.

V and J are TRBV4-2 and TRBJ1-1; 12 positions agree with TRBD1. The CDR3 runs to 18 residues. The V and J ends lost 1 base and 5 bases, in that order; junction bases with no gene match: 11. Germline CDR1 reads LGHNA; CDR2 reads YNFKEQ. The CDR3 DNA sequence: TGTGCCAGCAGCCAAGGGGGGACAGGGGGCGGGATTGGGACTGAAGCTTTCTTT. Its translation is CASSQGGTGGGIGTEAFF.

This clone was detected a few times. The V gene is TRBV4-1, the J gene TRBJ2-7, with 7 bases fitting TRBD1. The V gene end was trimmed by 3 bases and the J gene end by 6 bases; junction bases not matched to a gene: 8. The germline V gene has CDR1 MGHRA and CDR2 YSYEKL. The CDR3 contains 14 residues. CDR3 in DNA: TGCGCCAGCAGCCAGGAAGGACAGGCCCTCGAGCAGTACTTC. Protein: CASSQEGQALEQYF.

The chain uses TRBV6-5 and TRBJ2-6; D may be TRBD1 (7 bases). Germline-derived CDR1 and CDR2 are MNHEY and SVGAGI. V gave up 6 bases and J gave up 4 bases, with 16 bases separating them. There are 16 residues in the CDR3. CDR3 residues: CASSYLEGAGANVLTF. Here the CDR3 DNA reads TGTGCCAGCAGCTACCTGGAGGGGGCCGGGGCCAACGTCCTGACTTTC.

V and J are TRBV9 and TRBJ1-4; no firm D call. V lost 3 bases, J lost 4 bases, and 10 bases lay in between. The CDR3 consists of 14 residues. Germline V gene data show CDR1 as SGDLS and CDR2 as YYNGEE. CDR3 in amino acids: CASSASPVNEKLFF. CDR3 DNA: TGTGCCAGCAGCGCAAGTCCGGTTAATGAAAAACTGTTTTTT.

The chain recombines TRBV6-5 with TRBJ1-3, with D hard to call. Per the germline V gene, CDR1 is MNHEY and CDR2 is SVGAGI. With 10 bases removed from V and 9 bases from J, the gap between germline ends came to 13 bases. The CDR3 is made up of 11 amino acids. CDR3: CATGLGSTIYF. Here the CDR3 DNA reads TGTGCCACCGGCCTTGGGAGCACCATATATTTT.

This chain joins TRBV9 and TRBJ2-3; D call uncertain. Germline lookup yields CDR1 SGDLS and CDR2 YYNGEE. Trimming removed 0 bases from V and 7 bases from J, with 9 bases in between. The length of the CDR3 is 13 residues. CDR3 sequence (DNA): TGTGCCAGCAGCGTAGGGAAGGGCTATACGCAGTATTTT. Protein: CASSVGKGYTQYF.

The chain links TRBV28 to TRBJ2-3; D gene uncertain. V dropped 4 bases and J dropped 3 bases, with 8 bases sitting between them. The CDR3 covers 13 residues. Germline CDR1 and CDR2: MDHEN and SYDVKM. The chain's CDR3 is CASSSIQTDTQYF. For the CDR3, the DNA is TGTGCCAGCAGTTCTATACAGACAGATACGCAGTATTTT.

The chain joins TRBV2 to TRBJ2-7; tentatively, D is TRBD1 (5 bases). Germline V gene data show CDR1 as SNHLY and CDR2 as FYNNEI. V lost 1 base and J lost 7, with 14 bases in between. The CDR3 has 14 amino acids. The CDR3 bases are TGTGCCAGCAGTGAAGACGCAGGGTCCCGGGAGCAGTACTTC. This gives the protein CASSEDAGSREQYF.

This clone was seen only a few times. J is TRBJ1-6 and V is TRBV27; D possibly corresponds to TRBD1 (6 bases). Trimming left V 3 bases short and J 10 bases short, with 10 bases between. The CDR3 is 13 amino acids. CDR1 MNHEY and CDR2 SMNVEV come from the germline V gene (reference sequence). This CDR3 is CASSFRGSSPLHF. The CDR3 DNA follows: TGTGCCAGCAGTTTCAGGGGTAGCTCACCCCTCCACTTT.

This clone was observed once. V is TRBV5-1 and J is TRBJ1-3; D unclear. Germline V gene data show CDR1 as SGHRS and CDR2 as YFSETQ. Trimming took off 1 base at V and 0 bases at J, with 11 bases between the two ends. The CDR3 is 16 residues long. CDR3 protein: CASSLITADSGNTIYF. The CDR3, as DNA: TGCGCCAGCAGCTTGATTACAGCCGACTCTGGAAACACCATATATTTT.

This chain joins TRBV6-5 and TRBJ1-1; 12 nucleotides align to TRBD1. Germline V gene lookup returns CDR1 MNHEY and CDR2 SVGAGI. The CDR3 totals 15 residues. V gave up 2 bases and J gave up 8 bases; unmatched junction bases: 6. CDR3 sequence: CASSYGTGGLVEAFF. The CDR3 DNA follows: TGTGCCAGCAGTTACGGGACAGGGGGCCTAGTAGAAGCTTTCTTT.

This chain joins TRBV5-6 and TRBJ1-4; D perhaps matches TRBD1 (5 bases). This CDR3 contains 14 residues. In germline, CDR1 is SGHDT, CDR2 YYEEEE. The V gene lost 4 bases and the J gene lost 8 bases, with 15 bases spanning the gap. CDR3 loop: CASSASGKGEKLFF. CDR3 DNA sequence: TGTGCCAGCAGCGCCTCCGGGAAGGGGGAAAAACTGTTTTTT.